The rows below give T cell receptor beta chains drawn from one sample of a study of shared clonotypes between healthy human individuals. Assay: immunoSEQ multiplex PCR; the TCRdb copy retains only in-frame clones and omits some. The sample holds around 1.9 million clones, roughly 91% seen once. The sequencing input was naive CD8+ T cells from PBMCs. The receptor source for this set is a man between 18 and 35 years old in good health. Some clones in this sample may be carry-over from other donors' samples. The CDR3 runs from the conserved cysteine through the conserved F or W. D genes are given only for firm matches. A row's size may be missing; if present it is once, few, many or a size class.

j_call,clone_size,d_call,v_call,cdr3_aa,cdr3_nt
TRBJ1-5,-,-,TRBV30,CAWSVMNQPQHF,TGTGCCTGGAGTGTAATGAATCAGCCCCAGCATTTT
TRBJ2-1,-,TRBD2,TRBV7-3,CASSLVLAVYNEQFF,TGTGCCAGCAGCTTAGTGCTAGCGGTCTACAATGAGCAGTTCTTC
TRBJ2-2,-,TRBD2,TRBV4-1,CASSQDQAGRAGELFF,TGCGCCAGCAGCCAAGATCAAGCGGGGCGGGCCGGGGAGCTGTTTTTT
TRBJ1-2,-,-,TRBV7-9,CASSLERGSSGHGYTF,TGTGCCAGCAGCTTAGAGCGGGGGTCATCGGGACATGGCTACACCTTC
TRBJ2-2,-,-,TRBV27,CASSLSPPDGELFF,TGTGCCAGCAGTTTATCTCCCCCCGACGGGGAGCTGTTTTTT
TRBJ2-7,-,-,TRBV9,CASSYWDGSYEQYF,TGTGCCAGCAGCTATTGGGACGGATCCTACGAGCAGTACTTC
TRBJ2-7,-,-,TRBV27,CASSLSGKWYEQYF,TGTGCCAGCAGTTTATCCGGGAAATGGTACGAGCAGTACTTC
TRBJ2-2,-,-,TRBV7-9,CASSLGRAGELFF,TGTGCCAGCAGCTTAGGTCGGGCCGGGGAGCTGTTTTTT
TRBJ2-7,once,-,TRBV7-2,CASSFRGPPDEQYF,TGTGCCAGCAGCTTCCGGGGGCCCCCCGACGAGCAGTACTTC
TRBJ1-1,-,TRBD1,TRBV7-9,CASSLAGGSVEAFF,TGTGCCAGCAGCTTAGCAGGGGGCAGTGTTGAAGCTTTCTTT
TRBJ2-7,once,TRBD2,TRBV5-1,CASSLEGRGAYEQYF,TGCGCCAGCAGCTTGGAAGGGCGGGGGGCGTACGAGCAGTACTTC
TRBJ2-7,-,-,TRBV7-8,CASSLTPASSYEQYF,TGTGCCAGCAGCTTAACCCCGGCCAGCTCCTACGAGCAGTACTTC
TRBJ1-2,-,-,TRBV4-3,CASSQEGQRSGYTF,TGCGCCAGCAGCCAAGAGGGGCAGCGCAGCGGCTACACCTTC
TRBJ1-1,-,TRBD1,TRBV7-2,CASSVWTGPLNTEAFF,TGTGCCAGCAGCGTTTGGACAGGGCCATTGAACACTGAAGCTTTCTTT
TRBJ1-1,-,-,TRBV27,CASRLGRFTSTEAFF,TGTGCCAGCAGACTAGGTAGATTTACATCCACTGAAGCTTTCTTT
TRBJ2-7,-,-,TRBV9,CASSVDVNSYEQYF,TGTGCCAGCAGCGTAGATGTCAACTCCTACGAGCAGTACTTC
TRBJ1-3,-,-,TRBV4-1,CASSQSWTANTIYF,TGCGCCAGCAGCCAATCCTGGACAGCGAACACCATATATTTT
TRBJ2-3,-,-,TRBV27,CASSLSQSTDTQYF,TGTGCCAGCAGTTTATCGCAAAGCACAGATACGCAGTATTTT
TRBJ2-3,-,-,TRBV5-7,CASSLLVAVTSTDTQYF,TGTGCCAGCAGTCTTCTCGTAGCGGTTACTAGCACAGATACGCAGTATTTT
TRBJ2-7,-,-,TRBV7-6,CASSLQAPTYEQYF,TGTGCCAGCAGCTTACAGGCACCAACCTACGAGCAGTACTTC
TRBJ2-5,-,-,TRBV6-6,CASGVPPETQYF,TGTGCCAGCGGGGTCCCCCCAGAGACCCAGTACTTC
TRBJ1-2,-,-,TRBV27,CAIPKGPQGCRVNGYTF,TGTGCCATCCCCAAGGGACCACAGGGATGCCGGGTCAATGGCTACACCTTC
TRBJ1-1,few,-,TRBV29-1,CSVEDLGEAFF,TGCAGCGTTGAAGATCTAGGTGAAGCTTTCTTT
TRBJ2-5,-,-,TRBV6-5,CASSERGVQETQYF,TGTGCCAGCAGTGAAAGGGGAGTCCAAGAGACCCAGTACTTC
TRBJ1-1,-,-,TRBV19,CASSTPRGQNTEAFF,TGTGCCAGTAGTACCCCCCGAGGACAGAACACTGAAGCTTTCTTT
TRBJ1-5,-,-,TRBV7-3,CASSPRDNYQPQHF,TGTGCCAGCAGCCCGCGGGACAACTATCAGCCCCAGCATTTT
TRBJ2-3,-,-,TRBV27,CASSFGGVSDTQYF,TGTGCCAGCAGTTTTGGGGGAGTCTCGGATACGCAGTATTTT
TRBJ2-1,-,-,TRBV9,CASSVALASKGPYNEQFF,TGTGCCAGCAGCGTAGCTTTGGCTAGCAAGGGCCCCTACAATGAGCAGTTCTTC
TRBJ2-1,-,TRBD2,TRBV5-4,CASSQLTSDKEFF,TGTGCCAGCAGCCAATTGACTAGCGATAAGGAGTTCTTC